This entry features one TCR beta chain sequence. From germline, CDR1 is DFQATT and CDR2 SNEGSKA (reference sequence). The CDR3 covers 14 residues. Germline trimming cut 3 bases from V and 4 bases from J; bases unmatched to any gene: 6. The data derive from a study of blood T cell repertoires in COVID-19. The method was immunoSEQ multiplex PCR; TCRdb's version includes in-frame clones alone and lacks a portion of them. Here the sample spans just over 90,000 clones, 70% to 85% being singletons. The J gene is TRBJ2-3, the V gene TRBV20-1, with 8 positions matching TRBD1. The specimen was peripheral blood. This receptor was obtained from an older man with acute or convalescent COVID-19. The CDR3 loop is CSASKAGGSDTQYF. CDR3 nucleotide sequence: TGCAGTGCTAGTAAGGCAGGGGGCTCAGATACGCAGTATTTT.